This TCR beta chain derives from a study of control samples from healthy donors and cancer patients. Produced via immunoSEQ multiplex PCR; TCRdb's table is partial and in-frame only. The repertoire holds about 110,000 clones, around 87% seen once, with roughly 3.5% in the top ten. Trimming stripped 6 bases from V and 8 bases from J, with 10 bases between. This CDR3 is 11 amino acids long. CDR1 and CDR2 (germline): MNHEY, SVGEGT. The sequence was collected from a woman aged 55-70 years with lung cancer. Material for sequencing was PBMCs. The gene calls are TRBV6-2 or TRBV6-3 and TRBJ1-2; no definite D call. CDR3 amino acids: CASSHLLGYTF. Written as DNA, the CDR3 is TGTGCCAGCAGCCACCTTTTAGGCTACACCTTC.